This T cell receptor beta chain appears in the sequencing data of a study of blood T cell repertoires in COVID-19. Germline V gene sequence: CDR1 SGHRS, CDR2 YFSETQ. CDR3 size: 16 residues. V lost 1 base, J lost 0 bases, and 13 bases lay in between. Generated by immunoSEQ multiplex PCR, the TCRdb table keeps only in-frame clones and is missing some. The data show about 210,000 clones, 70% to 85% seen once. This clone was detected only once. V is TRBV5-1 and J is TRBJ1-1; D uncertain. Sequenced: peripheral blood. The TCR sequence derives from a man between 40 and 49 years old who had recovered from COVID-19. The CDR3 protein is CASSLSRRALNTEAFF. Here the CDR3 DNA reads TGCGCCAGCAGCTTGTCCAGGAGGGCCTTGAACACTGAAGCTTTCTTT.